These 17 T cell receptor beta chains came from one sample sequenced in a study of T cell responses to AZD1222 COVID-19 vaccine. The protocol was immunoSEQ multiplex PCR, while the TCRdb copy is restricted to in-frame clones and leaves out a portion. The sample lists tens of thousands of clones, more than 75% occurring once. The source material was peripheral blood, sampled 28 days after the second AZD1222 dose. The receptors come from an adult who received the AZD1222 COVID-19 vaccine.

The chain recombines TRBV3-1 (or the pseudogene TRBV3-2) with TRBJ2-3, with 8 bases aligning to TRBD2. J was trimmed by 3 bases and V by 2 bases; bases with no gene match: 7. Germline CDR1 is LGHDT and CDR2 is YNNKEL (reference sequence). The CDR3 is 16 residues long. CDR3 DNA: TGTGCCAGCAGCCAAATACCGGGACTAGGGACAGATACGCAGTATTTT. This translates into CASSQIPGLGTDTQYF.

J is TRBJ1-4 and V is TRBV7-2, with 8 bases aligning to TRBD1. Germline V gene lookup returns CDR1 SGHTA and CDR2 FQGNSA. The trim removed 5 bases at V and 4 bases at J, leaving 3 bases unmatched. The CDR3 spans 14 residues. The CDR3 nucleotides are TGTGCCAGCAGCCGGACAGGGCATAATGAAAAACTGTTTTTT. Its protein product is CASSRTGHNEKLFF.

This chain joins TRBV7-3 and TRBJ2-7; D is possibly TRBD1 (5 bases). Per the germline V gene, CDR1 is SGHTA and CDR2 is FQGTGA. V shed 4 bases and J shed 2 bases, with 18 bases lying between them. The CDR3 runs to 16 residues. The CDR3 region is CASSSPGSRTPYEQYF. CDR3 DNA sequence: TGTGCCAGCAGCTCACCGGGTTCTAGGACACCCTACGAGCAGTACTTC.

This chain connects TRBV18 to TRBJ1-5; D not certain. This CDR3 is 16 amino acids long. Germline V gives CDR1 KGHSH, CDR2 LQKENI. V was trimmed by 3 bases and J by 6 bases, leaving 18 bases between them. DNA of the CDR3: TGTGCCAGCTCACCCCAAGGGTCTACCCTCGGTCAGCCCCAGCATTTT. Translation gives CASSPQGSTLGQPQHF.

This clone was counted a single time. The chain uses TRBV3-1 (or the pseudogene TRBV3-2) and TRBJ1-1, with 10 bases lining up with TRBD1. CDR3 size: 15 residues. Germline V gives CDR1 LGHDT, CDR2 YNNKEL (reference sequence). V gave up 5 bases and J gave up 7 bases; unmatched junction bases: 10. The CDR3 region is CASSFRTGGMGEAFF. The DNA for the CDR3 is TGTGCCAGCAGCTTCCGGACAGGGGGAATGGGTGAAGCTTTCTTT.

V and J are TRBV10-3 and TRBJ2-7; D is uncertain. Deletions cut 3 bases from V and 3 bases from J, with 6 bases between. This CDR3 has 12 residues. Germline V gene data show CDR1 as ENHRY and CDR2 as SYGVKD. CDR3 region: CAISDKDYEQYF. The CDR3 DNA reads as TGTGCCATCAGTGATAAGGACTACGAGCAGTACTTC.

The chain employs TRBV27 and TRBJ2-1; a weak D match, TRBD2 (6 bases). The germline V gene has CDR1 MNHEY and CDR2 SMNVEV (reference sequence). The CDR3 contains 13 residues. The V and J ends lost 9 bases and 7 bases respectively, with 16 bases between them. The CDR3, as DNA: TGTGCCAGTTTCCCCCCGGGGAGGAATGAGCAGTTCTTC. Residues: CASFPPGRNEQFF.

The chain is built from TRBV13 and TRBJ2-3, with D possibly called TRBD1 or TRBD2 (5 bases each). Germline CDR1 reads PRHDT; CDR2 reads FYEKMQ (reference sequence). V was trimmed by 4 bases and J by 0 bases, leaving 23 bases between them. The CDR3 sequence is 19 residues long. The CDR3 loop is CASSYRPLIGASSTDTQYF. CDR3 bases: TGTGCCAGCAGCTATCGTCCCCTTATCGGGGCCTCTAGCACAGATACGCAGTATTTT.

This rearrangement joins TRBV7-4 to TRBJ2-5; D possibly matches TRBD1 or TRBD2 (7 bases each). Germline assignment: CDR1 SGHVT and CDR2 SQSDAQ. Trimming shortened V by 9 bases and J by 9 bases, and 14 bases separated the two germline ends. The CDR3 runs 11 residues. The CDR3 DNA follows: TGTGCCAGGTGCCCAGGGGGGGCCCAGTACTTC. Translating it yields CARCPGGAQYF.

The rearrangement links TRBV12-3 or TRBV12-4 to TRBJ1-6, with D unresolved. CDR3 length: 13 residues. The V end lost 3 bases, the J end lost 7 bases, and 7 bases lay between the germline ends. The CDR3, as DNA: TGTGCCAGCAGTTTTCTGGAAAATTCACCCCTCCACTTT. Its translation is CASSFLENSPLHF.

The chain joins TRBV2 to TRBJ1-4; D gene ambiguous. V dropped 7 bases and J dropped 4 bases, with 10 bases sitting between them. Germline V gene sequence: CDR1 SNHLY, CDR2 FYNNEI. The CDR3 is 13 residues long. The CDR3 coding sequence is TGTGCCAGCACGGGTCAGCTTAATGAAAAACTGTTTTTT. Its translation is CASTGQLNEKLFF.

The genes are TRBV13 and TRBJ1-2, with TRBD1 as a possible D gene (6 bases). CDR3 length: 15 residues. Trimming removed 6 bases at V and 5 bases at J, with 19 bases between. Per the germline V gene, CDR1 is PRHDT and CDR2 is FYEKMQ (reference sequence). The CDR3 region has the DNA TGTGCCAGCAGGGAGGCGGGGGCTTTCGGGTATGGCTACACCTTC. It translates to CASREAGAFGYGYTF. The full variable domain, completed using reference TRBV13 and TRBJ1-2, is AAGVIQSPRHLIKEKRETATLKCYPIPRHDTVYWYQQGPGQDPQFLISFYEKMQSDKGSIPDRFSAQQFSDYHSELNMSSLELGDSALYFCASREAGAFGYGYTFGSGTRLTVV.

The chain has TRBV18 and TRBJ2-7, with D perhaps matching TRBD1 (6 bases). This CDR3 contains 14 residues. Germline CDR1 KGHSH, CDR2 LQKENI. V lost 5 bases and J 0 bases, leaving 11 bases between the germline ends. Here the CDR3 reads CASSTTTGSYEQYF. The CDR3 nucleotides read TGTGCCAGCTCAACAACGACAGGCTCCTACGAGCAGTACTTC.

The chain is built from TRBV19 and TRBJ2-2; 8 nucleotides line up with TRBD1. CDR1 LNHDA and CDR2 SQIVND come from the germline V gene (reference sequence). Losses at the gene ends were 4 bases for V and 4 bases for J; bases not matched to a gene: 5. This CDR3 region has 15 residues. The CDR3 reads CASSKDRDRTGELFF. In DNA, the CDR3 is TGTGCCAGTAGTAAGGACAGGGATCGCACCGGGGAGCTGTTTTTT.

V is TRBV18 and J is TRBJ1-2, with a weak D call TRBD1 (6 bases). CDR3 length: 16 amino acids. Germline CDR1 and CDR2: KGHSH and LQKENI. V gave up 3 bases and J gave up 0 bases, with 14 bases separating them. CDR3 coding DNA: TGTGCCAGCTCACCCTGGGAGGGGGTAGCTAACTATGGCTACACCTTC. Translating it yields CASSPWEGVANYGYTF.

This clone showed up just a few times. The rearrangement uses TRBV7-3 and TRBJ2-5, with TRBD2 identical over 12 bases. Germline lookup yields CDR1 SGHTA and CDR2 FQGTGA. J gave up 5 bases and V 8 bases, and 12 bases lay outside the gene matches. CDR3 size: 16 residues. CDR3 nucleotides: TGTGCCAGCTCCTACGGTGCTAGCGGGGGGGCGGAGACCCAGTACTTC. Translated, it gives CASSYGASGGAETQYF.

The chain is built from TRBV7-6 and TRBJ1-2, with a tentative D call TRBD1 (5 bases). Germline CDR1 and CDR2: SGHVS and FNYEAQ. The V gene lost 3 bases and the J gene lost 4 bases, with 9 bases spanning the gap. The CDR3 contains 13 residues. The CDR3: CASSFPGTYGYTF. In DNA form, the CDR3 reads TGTGCCAGCAGCTTCCCCGGGACCTATGGCTACACCTTC.